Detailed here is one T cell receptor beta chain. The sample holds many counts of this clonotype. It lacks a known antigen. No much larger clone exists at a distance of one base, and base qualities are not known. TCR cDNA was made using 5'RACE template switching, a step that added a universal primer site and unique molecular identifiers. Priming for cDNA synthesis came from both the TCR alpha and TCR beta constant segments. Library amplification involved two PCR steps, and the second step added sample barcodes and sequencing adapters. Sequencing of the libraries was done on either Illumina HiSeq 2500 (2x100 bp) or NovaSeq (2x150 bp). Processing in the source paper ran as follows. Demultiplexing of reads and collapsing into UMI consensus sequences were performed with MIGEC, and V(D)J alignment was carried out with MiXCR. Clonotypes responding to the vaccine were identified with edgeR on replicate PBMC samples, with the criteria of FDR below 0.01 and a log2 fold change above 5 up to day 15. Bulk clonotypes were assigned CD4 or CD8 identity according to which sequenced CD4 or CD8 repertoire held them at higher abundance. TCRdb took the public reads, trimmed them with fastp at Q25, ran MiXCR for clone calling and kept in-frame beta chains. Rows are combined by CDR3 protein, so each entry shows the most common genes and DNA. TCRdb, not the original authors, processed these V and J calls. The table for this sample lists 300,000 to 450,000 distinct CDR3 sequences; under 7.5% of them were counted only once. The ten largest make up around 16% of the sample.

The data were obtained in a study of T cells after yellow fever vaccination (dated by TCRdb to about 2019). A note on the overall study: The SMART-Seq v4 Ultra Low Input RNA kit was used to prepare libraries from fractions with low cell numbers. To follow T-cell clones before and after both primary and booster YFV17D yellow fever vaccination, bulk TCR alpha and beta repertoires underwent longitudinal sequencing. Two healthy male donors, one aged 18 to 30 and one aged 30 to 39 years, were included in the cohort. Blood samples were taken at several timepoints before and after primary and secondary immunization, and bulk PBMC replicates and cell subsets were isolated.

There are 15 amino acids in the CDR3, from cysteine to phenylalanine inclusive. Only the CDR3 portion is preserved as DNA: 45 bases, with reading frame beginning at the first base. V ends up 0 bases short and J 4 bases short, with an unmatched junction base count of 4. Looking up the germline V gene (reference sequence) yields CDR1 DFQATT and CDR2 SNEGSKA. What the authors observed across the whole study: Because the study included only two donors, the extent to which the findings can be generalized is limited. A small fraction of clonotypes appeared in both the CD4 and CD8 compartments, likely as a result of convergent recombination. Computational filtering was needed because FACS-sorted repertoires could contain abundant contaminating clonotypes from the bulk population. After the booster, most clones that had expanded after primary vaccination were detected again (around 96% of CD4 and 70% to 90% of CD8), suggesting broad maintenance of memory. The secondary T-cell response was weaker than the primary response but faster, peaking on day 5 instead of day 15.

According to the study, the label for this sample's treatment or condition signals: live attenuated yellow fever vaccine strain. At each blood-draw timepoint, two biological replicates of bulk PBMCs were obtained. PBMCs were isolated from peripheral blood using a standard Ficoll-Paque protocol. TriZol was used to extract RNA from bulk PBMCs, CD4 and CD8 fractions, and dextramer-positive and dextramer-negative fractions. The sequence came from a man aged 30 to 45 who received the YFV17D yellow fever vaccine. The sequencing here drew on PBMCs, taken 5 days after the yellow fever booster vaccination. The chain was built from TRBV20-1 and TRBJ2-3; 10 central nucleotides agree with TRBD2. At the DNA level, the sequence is TGCAGTGCTAGAGATCTAGCGGGAGCGGCAGATACGCAGTATTTT. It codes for CSARDLAGAADTQYF.